This TCR beta chain was obtained from a study of beta chain features in type 1 diabetes. The study's findings and limits: Among all four CD4+ subsets, Type 1 diabetes patients had TCRB CDR3s that were moderately but significantly shorter.

In germline, CDR1 is SGDLS, CDR2 YYNGEE. The ends were cut back, 2 bases at V and 1 base at J, with 13 bases in the middle. This CDR3 has 15 amino acids. Concerning this clone itself: What it binds is not known.

Reverse transcription of all isolated RNA meant that expressed TCRB transcripts were sequenced. Read counts averaged roughly 3.5 million for samples of naive, central memory and regulatory T cells. Assay used: immunoSEQ multiplex PCR; TCRdb lists only in-frame clones, some missing. Counted here are 95,000 to 150,000 clones, 16% occurring once; the ten biggest clones make up approximately 2.3%. One heparinised blood draw averaging roughly 120 mL was given by each donor. The authors sorted CD4+ naive, central memory, regulatory and stem cell-like memory cells via CD45RO/CCR7/CD25/CD127/CD95/CD27. This TCR was recovered from a man aged 25-45 years with type 1 diabetes. The chain recombines TRBV9 with TRBJ2-7; the D call may be TRBD1 or TRBD2 (5 bases each). The sequenced sample was central memory CD4+ T cells from blood. CDR3 bases: TGTGCCAGCAGCGTTGGGACGACAAATTCCTACGAGCAGTACTTC. Translated: CASSVGTTNSYEQYF.